Below, one T cell receptor beta chain is given with its context. This sample was taken from a study of T cell repertoires in ileal Crohn's disease. Profiling relied on immunoSEQ multiplex PCR, and the TCRdb table lists in-frame clones only, not all of them. The sample includes some 9,200 clones, 65% to 80% seen only once; the top ten take around 20%. V shed 8 bases and J shed 1 base, with 18 bases lying between them. This CDR3 contains 17 residues. The germline V gene has CDR1 LNHDA and CDR2 SQIVND (reference sequence). Time point indicated: neoterminal ileum biopsy at postoperative endoscopy, about 6 months after surgery.

The clonotype originates from an adult with Crohn's disease. Sequenced: ileal tissue. The chain recombines TRBV19 with TRBJ2-6; possible D gene TRBD1, 6 bases. The CDR3 sequence is CASGGDKSVSGANVLTF. The CDR3 bases are TGTGCCAGTGGGGGCGACAAGTCCGTATCTGGGGCCAACGTCCTGACTTTC.